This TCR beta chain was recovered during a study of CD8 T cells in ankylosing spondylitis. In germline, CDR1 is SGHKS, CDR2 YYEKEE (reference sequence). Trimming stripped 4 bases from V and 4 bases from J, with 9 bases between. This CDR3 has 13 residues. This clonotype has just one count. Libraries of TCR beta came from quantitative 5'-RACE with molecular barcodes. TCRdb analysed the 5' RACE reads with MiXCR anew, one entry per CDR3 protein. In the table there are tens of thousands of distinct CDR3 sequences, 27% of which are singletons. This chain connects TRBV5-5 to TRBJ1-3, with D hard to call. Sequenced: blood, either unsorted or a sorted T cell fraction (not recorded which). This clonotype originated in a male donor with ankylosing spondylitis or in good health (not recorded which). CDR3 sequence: CASSPGAGNTIYF. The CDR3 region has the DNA TGTGCCAGCAGCCCGGGCGCCGGAAACACCATATATTTT.